The clone carrying this T cell receptor beta chain was seen more than once but under ten times. The antigen is unknown. This record belongs to a study of circulating and synovial CD4+ cells in juvenile arthritis. The study, taken as a whole, reports: These blood cells shared more CDR3 sequences with synovium than bulk blood. Some such blood samples were as oligoclonal as synovium. CPL versus bulk CD4 samples: T cell genome counts differed by at least an order of magnitude. Circulating pathogenic-like and bulk T cells looked alike by Vbeta family usage.

Measured with immunoSEQ multiplex PCR; TCRdb has only the in-frame clones, and not every one. The sample lists about 32,000 clones, 90% to 95% occurring once. The CDR3 has 9 residues. CDR1 is DFQATT and CDR2 is SNEGSKA in the germline V gene (reference sequence). The sequence came from a human donor with juvenile idiopathic arthritis. This chain links TRBV20-1 with TRBJ2-3; D unresolved. Sequenced sample: CD4+ T cells from blood. This chain's CDR3 is CSPPNTQYF. The CDR3 DNA reads TGCAGCCCCCCAAATACGCAGTATTTT.